These 17 T cell receptor beta chains were sequenced from one sample in a study of T cells expressing NK-cell markers. TCRdb processed the 5' RACE reads again and assigns one entry to each CDR3 protein, with no DNA. Its table lists about 260,000 distinct CDR3 sequences. The sample was blood T cells: a sorted CD56 or NKG2C T cell subset, CD4+ or CD8+ T cells, or bulk PBMC T cells (not recorded which). These receptors all come from a woman between 18 and 75 years old in good health.

The genes are TRBV20-1 and TRBJ2-2. Germline-derived CDR1 and CDR2 are DFQATT and SNEGSKA (reference sequence). The CDR3 is 15 amino acids. CDR3 residues: CSARIASRPPGELFF.

The chain is built from TRBV29-1 and TRBJ2-1; TCRdb selects TRBD2, and the lack of DNA leaves this call unchecked. The CDR3 length is 16 residues. CDR1 is SQVTM, CDR2 ANQGSEA, per germline. This CDR3 is CSVRKDPSTSYNEQFF.

V gene TRBV7-2 combines with J gene TRBJ1-2. Germline V CDR1 and CDR2: SGHTA, FQGNSA. The CDR3 loop spans 15 amino acids. This chain's CDR3 is CASSLASTANYGYTF.

The chain employs TRBV20-1 and TRBJ2-7; TCRdb picks TRBD1, but there is no DNA to check that call. Germline assignment: CDR1 DFQATT and CDR2 SNEGSKA (reference sequence). This CDR3 has 14 residues. CDR3: CSARRDRGNYEQYF.

The chain is built from TRBV25-1 and TRBJ2-2. The germline CDR1 and CDR2 sequences are MGHDK and SYGVNS. The CDR3 spans 14 residues. The CDR3 sequence is CASSDKRETGELFF.

The chain has TRBV3-1 and TRBJ1-1; TCRdb selects TRBD1, and the lack of DNA leaves this call unchecked. CDR3 length equals 13 residues. Germline V CDR1 and CDR2: LGHDT, YNNKEL (reference sequence). The CDR3: CASSQRDATEAFF.

V is TRBV2 and J is TRBJ2-1; TCRdb gives TRBD1 as the D gene, but with no DNA this cannot be confirmed. The CDR3 is made up of 14 amino acids. Looked up from germline, CDR1 is SNHLY and CDR2 is FYNNEI. The CDR3 loop reads CASGRERNYNEQFF.

The V and J genes are TRBV11-2 and TRBJ2-1. CDR3 length: 14 residues. CDR1 and CDR2 (germline): SGHAT, FQNNGV. CDR3 region: CASSWTRQFDEQFF.

The gene calls are TRBV5-1 and TRBJ1-3. CDR1 and CDR2 from the germline V gene are SGHRS and YFSETQ. This CDR3 is built from 14 residues. The chain's CDR3 is CASSLASSGNTIYF.

The CDR3 spells CASSLGSRTYNEQFF. This chain joins TRBV18 and TRBJ2-1; as DNA is missing, the TRBD2 call by TCRdb cannot be tested. CDR3 length equals 15 residues. The germline V gene encodes CDR1 KGHSH and CDR2 LQKENI. The full variable domain, its missing parts supplied by reference TRBV18 and TRBJ2-1, is NAGVMQNPRHLVRRRGQEARLRCSPMKGHSHVYWYRQLPEEGLKFMVYLQKENIIDESGMPKERFSAEFPKEGPSILRIQQVVRGDSAAYFCASSLGSRTYNEQFFGPGTRLTVL.

V gene TRBV20-1 combines with J gene TRBJ2-1; absent DNA, TCRdb's TRBD1 call cannot be checked. CDR3 length equals 14 residues. Germline lookup yields CDR1 DFQATT and CDR2 SNEGSKA (reference sequence). CDR3 amino acids: CSAWGPAGVNEQFF.

The rearrangement joins TRBV12-3 or TRBV12-4 to TRBJ1-2; without DNA, the TCRdb call of TRBD1 cannot be checked. The CDR3 runs 14 residues. The CDR3 loop reads CASSLREWGGGYTF.

The CDR3: CASSQGDGRENIQYF. This chain joins TRBV4-2 and TRBJ2-4; the D gene TCRdb calls, TRBD2, cannot be checked with no DNA. CDR1 is LGHNA and CDR2 is YNFKEQ in the germline V gene. The CDR3 runs to 15 residues.

The chain couples TRBV7-3 to TRBJ2-5; checking the TCRdb D call of TRBD2 is not possible without DNA. CDR1 SGHTA and CDR2 FQGTGA come from the germline V gene. This CDR3 is built from 15 residues. Here the CDR3 reads CASSSGRGGSSSQYF.

The chain links TRBV4-1 to TRBJ2-3; the D call from TCRdb, TRBD1, cannot be confirmed without DNA. The germline gives CDR1 MGHRA, CDR2 YSYEKL. CDR3 size: 15 residues. The CDR3 loop is CASSRGQSGTDTQYF.

This rearrangement joins TRBV2 to TRBJ2-1; TCRdb's D gene call, TRBD1, goes unchecked for lack of DNA. CDR3 length: 15 amino acids. Per the germline V gene, CDR1 is SNHLY and CDR2 is FYNNEI. This chain's CDR3 is CASSAYRTGDNEQFF. The whole variable domain, filled in from reference TRBV2 and TRBJ2-1, reads EPEVTQTPSHQVTQMGQEVILRCVPISNHLYFYWYRQILGQKVEFLVSFYNNEISEKSEIFDDQFSVERPDGSNFTLKIRSTKLEDSAMYFCASSAYRTGDNEQFFGPGTRLTVL.

The rearrangement uses TRBV3-1 and TRBJ1-6; with no DNA, the TCRdb D assignment of TRBD1 cannot be verified. The CDR3 has 18 amino acids. Germline loops: CDR1 LGHDT, CDR2 YNNKEL (reference sequence). CDR3 amino acids: CASSQFLPSGVENSPLHF. Using reference TRBV3-1 and TRBJ1-6 for the parts outside the CDR3, the full variable domain is DTAVSQTPKYLVTQMGNDKSIKCEQNLGHDTMYWYKQDSKKFLKIMFSYNNKELIINETVPNRFSPKSPDKAHLNLHINSLELGDSAVYFCASSQFLPSGVENSPLHFGNGTRLTVT.